What follows describes a single T cell receptor (beta chain). As yet, its antigen is unknown. Both 60 Vbeta primers and 13 Jbeta primers went into the PCR. Clones were read by immunoSEQ multiplex PCR, and TCRdb kept only the in-frame ones, dropping some. Of around 160,000 clones listed, roughly 80% are singletons. This sample is drawn from a study of cytomegalovirus exposure and HLA in healthy donors. Findings and caveats of the study: The sole available immune exposure information was CMV serostatus.

The CDR3 consists of 19 residues. V was pared by 1 base and J by 2 bases, with 12 bases of the junction left unmatched. Germline-derived CDR1 and CDR2 are MDHEN and SYDVKM. This clonotype was sampled from a middle-aged woman in good health and CMV-seropositive. Sequencing input: PBMCs. The gene calls are TRBV28 and TRBJ1-5, with 9 bases identical to TRBD1. In DNA form, the CDR3 reads TGTGCCAGCAGTTTATATACCGGGACAGGGAACGGGGGCAATCAGCCCCAGCATTTT. Residues: CASSLYTGTGNGGNQPQHF.